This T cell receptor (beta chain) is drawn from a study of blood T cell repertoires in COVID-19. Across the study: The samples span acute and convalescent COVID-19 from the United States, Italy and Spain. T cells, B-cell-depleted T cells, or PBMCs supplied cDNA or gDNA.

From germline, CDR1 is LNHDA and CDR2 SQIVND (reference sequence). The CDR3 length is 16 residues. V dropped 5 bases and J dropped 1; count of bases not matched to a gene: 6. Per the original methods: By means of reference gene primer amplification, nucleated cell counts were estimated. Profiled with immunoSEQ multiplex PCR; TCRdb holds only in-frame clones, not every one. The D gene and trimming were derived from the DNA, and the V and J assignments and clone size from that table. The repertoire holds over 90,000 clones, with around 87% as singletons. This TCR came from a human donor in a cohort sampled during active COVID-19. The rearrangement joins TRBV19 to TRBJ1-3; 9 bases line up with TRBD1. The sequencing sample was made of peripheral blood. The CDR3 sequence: CASSPADRGSGNTIYF. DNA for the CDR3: TGTGCCAGTAGTCCGGCGGACAGGGGATCTGGAAACACCATATATTTT.